This paragraph covers one T cell receptor (beta chain) sequence. The CDR3 is 18 residues long. Trimming at V came to 3 bases and at J to 7 bases, leaving 15 bases not matched to a gene. Germline loops: CDR1 SGHNT, CDR2 YENEEA. Each exposed participant met a COVID-19 case in the 2 weeks preceding study entry. Original data processing: Reference gene primer amplification gave estimated nucleated cell counts. TCRdb keeps only in-frame clones here, not all; method: immunoSEQ multiplex PCR. For V, J and clone size, that table is used; D and trimming come from the DNA. This table holds 350,000 to 400,000 clones, approximately 93% found once. This specimen comes from a study of blood T cell repertoires in COVID-19.

This TCR was sampled from a woman in her thirties or forties who had been exposed to COVID-19. The sample was PBMCs or T cells enriched from blood (not recorded which). The rearrangement uses TRBV11-3 and TRBJ1-6; 7 bases match TRBD1. The CDR3 loop reads CASSFGPTGPYGNSPLHF. CDR3 bases: TGTGCCAGCAGCTTTGGGCCGACAGGGCCCTACGGGAATTCACCCCTCCACTTT.